A selection of T cell receptor beta chains follows, all from one sample in a study of blood T cell repertoires in COVID-19. Sequencing was performed with immunoSEQ multiplex PCR; in TCRdb, only in-frame clones are kept and a portion is missing. The sample has more than 100,000 clones; about four fifths are singletons. Sequencing was carried out using peripheral blood. These receptors originate from a woman over 75 with acute or convalescent COVID-19. Both conserved end residues are part of each CDR3. Fields, in order: J gene, clone size, D gene, V gene, CDR3 DNA, CDR3 protein. D genes are given only for firm matches. Not all rows give a size; the values are once, few, many and, for expanded clones, a class.

TRBJ2-1 | - | TRBD2 | TRBV10-1 | TGCGCCAGCAGTGATAGCGGGAGAGGCAATGAGCAGTTCTTC | CASSDSGRGNEQFF
TRBJ1-2 | - | TRBD1 | TRBV11-2 | TGTGCCAGCAGCTTACTCGGGACAGGGGGAGGCTACACCTTC | CASSLLGTGGGYTF
TRBJ2-7 | - | - | TRBV27 | TGTGCCAGCAGTTTTCAGGAGGACTACGAGCAGTACTTC | CASSFQEDYEQYF
TRBJ1-1 | - | - | TRBV5-1 | TGCGCCAGCAGCTTGGATGGGGGGAATGAAGCTTTCTTT | CASSLDGGNEAFF
TRBJ1-2 | once | - | TRBV7-2 | TGTGCCAGCAGCTCACGTCGGGGGGCGGATGGCTACACCTTC | CASSSRRGADGYTF
TRBJ1-5 | - | TRBD1 | TRBV3-1/TRBV3-2 | TGTGCCAGCAGCCCTCGGGACAGGCAAGGCCCCCAGCATTTT | CASSPRDRQGPQHF
TRBJ1-4 | once | - | TRBV2 | TGTGCCAGCAGCGGTCGGCAGGGTGAAAAACTGTTTTTT | CASSGRQGEKLFF
TRBJ1-2 | - | - | TRBV6-5 | TGTGCCAGCAGTTACGCGCTGAACTATGGCTACACCTTC | CASSYALNYGYTF
TRBJ2-2 | - | - | TRBV6-4 | TGTGCCAGCAGACCCGACAGGAACACCGGGGAGCTGTTTTTT | CASRPDRNTGELFF
TRBJ1-1 | - | - | TRBV5-1 | TGCGCCAGCAGCTACGGACAGAGGACCACTGAAGCTTTCTTT | CASSYGQRTTEAFF
TRBJ1-2 | - | TRBD1 | TRBV7-2 | TGTGCCAGCAGCCAAGGACAGGTCCACTATGGCTACACCTTC | CASSQGQVHYGYTF
TRBJ1-2 | - | TRBD1 | TRBV5-1 | TGCGCCAGCAGCCCCGCCACAGGGGCCTATGGCTACACCTTC | CASSPATGAYGYTF
TRBJ2-5 | once | - | TRBV4-1 | TGCGCCAGCAGCCAATATACGGAGGACCAAGAGACCCAGTACTTC | CASSQYTEDQETQYF
TRBJ1-1 | - | - | TRBV7-9 | TGTGCCAGCAGCCAAAGCGGGCAGGAGAACACTGAAGCTTTCTTT | CASSQSGQENTEAFF
TRBJ2-2 | - | TRBD1 | TRBV2 | TGTGCCAGCAGTGAATGGACAGGAGCTACCGGGGAGCTGTTTTTT | CASSEWTGATGELFF
TRBJ2-1 | - | TRBD2 | TRBV15 | TGTGCCACCAGCAGAGATTTGAGCGGGGCGAATGAGCAGTTCTTC | CATSRDLSGANEQFF
TRBJ1-6 | - | - | TRBV7-2 | TGTGCCAGCAGCTTGGAAGGGGTCAGCGGGTCACCCCTCCACTTT | CASSLEGVSGSPLHF
TRBJ1-1 | - | - | TRBV3-1/TRBV3-2 | TGTGCCAGCAGCCAAGAACGGGGAGGTGAAGCTTTCTTT | CASSQERGGEAFF
TRBJ1-3 | - | - | TRBV20-1 | TGCAGTGCTAGAGACCAAAACACCATATATTTT | CSARDQNTIYF
TRBJ1-1 | - | - | TRBV27 | TGTGCCAGCAGTTTAAGTGGCATGAACACTGAAGCTTTCTTT | CASSLSGMNTEAFF
TRBJ1-4 | - | TRBD1 | TRBV19 | TGTGCCAGTAGTACGACAGGGGCTGGAACTAATGAAAAACTGTTTTTT | CASSTTGAGTNEKLFF
TRBJ2-2 | many | TRBD2 | TRBV27 | TGTGCCAGCAGCGATAGCCTTTACCTAGCGGGGGGTCTTAACACCGGGGAGCTGTTTTTT | CASSDSLYLAGGLNTGELFF
TRBJ2-2 | - | - | TRBV7-2 | TGTGCCAGCAGCTTAGTATCGCAGGTCGCGAACACCGGGGAGCTGTTTTTT | CASSLVSQVANTGELFF
TRBJ2-1 | - | - | TRBV6-2/TRBV6-3 | TGTGCCAGCAGTTACTCGTTCAAGGGGGAGCAGTTCTTC | CASSYSFKGEQFF